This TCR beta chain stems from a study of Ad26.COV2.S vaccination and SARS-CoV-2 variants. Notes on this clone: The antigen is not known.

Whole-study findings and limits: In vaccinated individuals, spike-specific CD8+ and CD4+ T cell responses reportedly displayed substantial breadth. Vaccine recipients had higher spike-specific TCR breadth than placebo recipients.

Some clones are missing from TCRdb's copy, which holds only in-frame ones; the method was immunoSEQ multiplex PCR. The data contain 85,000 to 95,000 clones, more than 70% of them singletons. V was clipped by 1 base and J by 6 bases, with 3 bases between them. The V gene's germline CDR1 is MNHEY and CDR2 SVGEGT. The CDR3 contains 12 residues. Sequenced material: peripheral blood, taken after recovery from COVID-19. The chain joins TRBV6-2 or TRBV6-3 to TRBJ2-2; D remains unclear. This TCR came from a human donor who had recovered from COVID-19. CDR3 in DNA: TGTGCCAGCAGTTACTTACCCGGGGAGCTGTTTTTT. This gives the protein CASSYLPGELFF.